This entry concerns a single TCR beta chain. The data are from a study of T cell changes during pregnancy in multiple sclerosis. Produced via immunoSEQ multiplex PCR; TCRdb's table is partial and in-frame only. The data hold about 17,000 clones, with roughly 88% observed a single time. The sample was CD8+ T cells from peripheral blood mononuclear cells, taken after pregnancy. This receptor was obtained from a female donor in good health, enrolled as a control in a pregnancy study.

The CDR3 spells CASTSPTGYEQYF. The CDR3 bases are TGTGCCAGCACCAGTCCCACGGGCTACGAGCAGTACTTC. The genes are TRBV6-6 and TRBJ2-7, with D hard to call. Germline-derived CDR1 and CDR2 are MNHNY and SVGAGI (reference sequence). With 7 bases removed from V and 3 bases from J, the gap between germline ends came to 13 bases. There are 13 residues in the CDR3.